Given below is one T cell receptor beta chain in context. These data belong to a study of OX40 agonist ivuxolimab in advanced cancers. About the research overall: Patients receiving dose escalation had hepatocellular carcinoma, melanoma, renal cell or head and neck cancer.

The germline gives CDR1 LNHDA, CDR2 SQIVND (reference sequence). Trimming pared 7 bases from V and 5 bases from J, leaving 15 bases between. The CDR3 contains 14 residues. Sequencing was performed with immunoSEQ multiplex PCR; in TCRdb, only in-frame clones are kept and a portion is missing. The data show roughly 80,000 clones, around 85% seen once. The V and J genes are TRBV19 and TRBJ1-5; D remains unclear. This clonotype was obtained from an adult with an advanced solid tumor such as melanoma, head and neck, liver or kidney cancer. This specimen was CD4+ or CD8+ T cells sorted from blood, taken in a trial of the OX40 agonist ivuxolimab. The CDR3 nucleotides are TGTGCCAGTAAAGTCGCGGAGGATCATCAGCCCCAGCATTTT. Amino acids: CASKVAEDHQPQHF.